The subject of this entry is one T cell receptor (beta chain). The data are from a study of shared clonotypes between healthy human individuals. As for the study in general: A couple of women and a few men aged 18 to 49 made up the donors.

V trimming: 6 bases; J trimming: 8 bases; junction bases outside the gene matches: 3. The CDR3 loop spans 12 amino acids. From germline, CDR1 is SNHLY and CDR2 FYNNEI. This table comes from immunoSEQ multiplex PCR, and its TCRdb copy is limited to in-frame clones, with some not included. In the table there are about 1 million clones, 70% to 80% of which are singletons. Specimen: memory CD4+ T cells sorted from blood. Subset of the sample: CD45RA-negative fraction. The source of this sequence is a man aged 18 to 29 in good health. The J gene is TRBJ1-2, the V gene TRBV2; 10 bases align to TRBD1. The CDR3 sequence is CASRATGGGYTF. The CDR3 coding sequence is TGTGCCAGCAGGGCGACAGGGGGCGGCTACACCTTC.